This passage covers 26 T cell receptor beta chains from one sample sequenced in a study of T cells in Graves' hyperthyroidism and ophthalmopathy. The source material, RNA transcripts, was used to amplify TCR beta CDR3 regions. An initial round of RT-PCR targeting the TCR CDR3 relied on the HTBI primer set. TCRdb re-called the multiplex PCR reads through MiXCR, storing one row per CDR3 protein. Altogether a few hundred thousand distinct CDR3 sequences are present, about 21% being singletons, with the ten largest covering about 50%. The sample consisted of blood. These receptors were collected from a woman aged 50 to 60 with Graves' hyperthyroidism.

This clonotype was seen once. The chain carries TRBV28 and TRBJ2-2; D perhaps matches TRBD1 (6 bases). CDR1 is MDHEN, CDR2 SYDVKM, per germline. The CDR3 is 13 residues long. V was shortened by 4 bases and J by 9 bases, with 12 bases between the two germline ends. The CDR3 region is CASSYRASRELFF. The CDR3 coding sequence is TGTGCCAGCAGTTACAGGGCGTCTCGGGAGCTGTTTTTT.

Only one count was recorded for this clonotype. This sequence may be a read error, since a much larger clone differs from it by one base. V and J are TRBV28 and TRBJ2-1, with TRBD2 matching 11 bases. TRBJ2-7 matches the DNA end more closely, so the J call is doubtful. This CDR3 comprises 16 residues. Germline values: CDR1 MDHEN, CDR2 SYDVKM. Written as DNA, the CDR3 is TGTGCCAGCAGTTTATTGGCTAGCGGGAGGCACAATGAGCAGTACTTC. Protein product: CASSLLASGRHNEQYF.

This chain uses TRBV28 with TRBJ2-7; TRBD2 aligns across 7 bases. The CDR3 extends over 14 amino acids. CDR1 is MDHEN, CDR2 SYDVKM, per germline. The J segment lost 5 bases and the V segment lost 5 bases, leaving 9 bases of the junction unmatched. This CDR3 is CASSPAGRGHEQYF. The CDR3 coding sequence is TGTGCCAGCAGTCCCGCAGGGAGGGGCCACGAGCAGTACTTC.

This clonotype was found a few times. The chain recombines TRBV19 with TRBJ2-6; possible D gene TRBD1, 6 bases. V gave up 6 bases and J gave up 3 bases, with 15 bases separating them. The CDR3 length is 16 residues. Germline V lookup: CDR1 LNHDA, CDR2 SQIVND (reference sequence). CDR3 sequence reads: CASRKGRGYGANVLTF. In nucleotides, the CDR3 is TGTGCCAGTAGGAAGGGCAGGGGTTATGGGGCCAACGTCCTGACTTTC.

This clonotype was recorded at least ten times. This chain joins TRBV28 and TRBJ2-3; 10 bases align to TRBD2. The germline CDR1 and CDR2 sequences are MDHEN and SYDVKM. The CDR3 is made up of 16 amino acids. Trimming took 8 bases from V and 0 from J; bases not matched to a gene: 8. DNA of the CDR3: TGTGCCAGCCCTCCCGGACTAGCGGCCAGCACAGATACGCAGTATTTT. This gives the protein CASPPGLAASTDTQYF.

This clonotype was counted at least ten times. The chain carries TRBV6-1 and TRBJ2-7, with 7 positions matching TRBD2. Germline CDR1 reads MNHNS; CDR2 reads SASEGT. V lost 7 bases and J lost 3; bases outside the gene matches: 12. The CDR3 covers 15 residues. The CDR3 bases are TGTGCCAGCATCTATACAACGGGGGGTTACTACGAGCAGTACTTC. As protein: CASIYTTGGYYEQYF.

This clonotype was seen many times. This rearrangement joins TRBV5-1 to TRBJ2-1; tentative D call: TRBD2 (6 bases). The CDR3 is 18 amino acids. Trimming left V 4 bases short and J 4 bases short, with 24 bases between. Germline V gene sequence: CDR1 SGHRS, CDR2 YFSETQ. This CDR3 is CASSVRDSPLLGYNEQFF. CDR3 DNA sequence: TGCGCCAGCAGCGTCCGGGACTCGCCTCTCCTCGGGTACAATGAGCAGTTCTTC.

V is TRBV13 and J is TRBJ2-7; D ambiguous. CDR1 and CDR2 from the germline V gene are PRHDT and FYEKMQ (reference sequence). Trimming cost V 4 bases and J 2 bases, with 9 bases left between them. This CDR3 contains 13 residues. CDR3 coding DNA: TGTGCCAGCAGCTCCCCCGGAGCCTACGAGCAGTACTTC. Translating it yields CASSSPGAYEQYF.

This clonotype was observed at least ten times. This chain uses TRBV2 with TRBJ1-1; possible D gene TRBD1, 5 bases. V lost 0 bases and J 1 base, leaving 12 bases between the germline ends. In germline, CDR1 is SNHLY, CDR2 FYNNEI. This CDR3 region has 16 residues. Here the CDR3 reads CASSEAAGFANTEAFF. As DNA, the CDR3 is TGTGCCAGCAGTGAAGCGGCAGGGTTCGCGAACACTGAAGCTTTCTTT.

There are many counts of this clonotype. The chain links TRBV11-2 to TRBJ1-5; D gene uncertain. CDR1 is SGHAT and CDR2 is FQNNGV in the germline V gene. The ends were cut back, 2 bases at V and 1 base at J, with 9 bases in the middle. The CDR3 totals 15 residues. The CDR3 DNA follows: TGTGCCAGCAGCTTAACAGCGGAAAGCAATCAGCCCCAGCATTTT. It translates to CASSLTAESNQPQHF.

This clonotype was found many times. The chain couples TRBV29-1 to TRBJ2-1, with 8 bases identical to TRBD1. Germline V gives CDR1 SQVTM, CDR2 ANQGSEA. V was pared by 3 bases and J by 15 bases, with 13 bases of the junction left unmatched. This CDR3 comprises 13 residues. CDR3 protein: CSVDTMRDRTSFF. The CDR3 DNA is TGCAGCGTTGACACAATGAGGGACAGGACGTCGTTCTTC.

This clonotype was found many times. The chain combines TRBV5-1 with TRBJ1-6, with D maybe TRBD1 (5 bases). Germline assignment: CDR1 SGHRS and CDR2 YFSETQ. This CDR3 has 14 amino acids. The V end was cut by 1 base, the J end by 6 bases, with 8 bases between. CDR3 protein: CASSLSQGNSPLHF. The CDR3 bases are TGCGCCAGCAGCTTGAGTCAGGGTAATTCACCCCTCCACTTT.

This clonotype was seen ten or more times. V gene TRBV4-1 combines with J gene TRBJ1-1; 7 bases match TRBD1. Per germline, CDR1 MGHRA and CDR2 YSYEKL. This CDR3 is 16 amino acids long. V shed 5 bases and J 2 bases; nucleotides not matched to a gene: 11. The CDR3 loop is CASSFGGGDINTEAFF. CDR3 sequence (DNA): TGCGCCAGCAGCTTCGGAGGGGGCGATATTAACACTGAAGCTTTCTTT.

In its sample, this clonotype was seen many times. The genes are TRBV2 and TRBJ1-1; 8 bases fit TRBD1. With V trimmed by 4 bases and J by 0 bases, 10 bases remained unmatched. The CDR3 loop spans 17 amino acids. Germline assignment: CDR1 SNHLY and CDR2 FYNNEI. In nucleotides, the CDR3 is TGTGCCAGCAGTGTCGAAGGACAGGGCCGACTGAACACTGAAGCTTTCTTT. Translation: CASSVEGQGRLNTEAFF.

There are a few counts of this clonotype. This chain uses TRBV5-1 with TRBJ1-1; possible D gene TRBD1, 6 bases. The CDR3 runs 15 residues. The germline V and J ends were trimmed by 0 bases and 0 bases, with 9 bases remaining between them. Germline assignment: CDR1 SGHRS and CDR2 YFSETQ. CDR3 sequence (DNA): TGCGCCAGCAGCTTGGCCGCAGGGGTGAACACTGAAGCTTTCTTT. Translation: CASSLAAGVNTEAFF. Looking up the rest from reference TRBV5-1 and TRBJ1-1 gives the full variable domain: KAGVTQTPRYLIKTRGQQVTLSCSPISGHRSVSWYQQTPGQGLQFLFEYFSETQRNKGNFPGRFSGRQFSNSRSEMNVSTLELGDSALYLCASSLAAGVNTEAFFGQGTRLTVV.

This clonotype was found a few times. The CDR3 is CASSGGRTQPQHF. The CDR3 DNA sequence: TGTGCCAGCAGTGGGGGACGCACTCAGCCCCAGCATTTT. V gene TRBV2 combines with J gene TRBJ1-5, with a tentative D call TRBD1 (5 bases). Trimming shortened V by 4 bases and J by 6 bases, and 10 bases separated the two germline ends. The CDR3 loop spans 13 amino acids. CDR1 and CDR2 from the germline V gene are SNHLY and FYNNEI. Full variable domain (rest looked up from reference TRBV2 and TRBJ1-5): EPEVTQTPSHQVTQMGQEVILRCVPISNHLYFYWYRQILGQKVEFLVSFYNNEISEKSEIFDDQFSVERPDGSNFTLKIRSTKLEDSAMYFCASSGGRTQPQHFGDGTRLSIL.

In this sample, this clonotype turned up a few times. The chain combines TRBV20-1 with TRBJ2-1, with D unclear. The V and J ends lost 0 bases and 9 bases respectively, with 9 bases between them. This CDR3 region has 12 residues. From germline, CDR1 is DFQATT and CDR2 SNEGSKA (reference sequence). CDR3 sequence: CSARDTPPEQFF. The DNA for the CDR3 is TGCAGTGCTAGAGATACCCCCCCTGAGCAGTTCTTC.

This clonotype was seen only a few times. The rearrangement joins TRBV20-1 to TRBJ1-1, with D hard to call. The CDR3 sequence is 11 residues long. Germline assignment: CDR1 DFQATT and CDR2 SNEGSKA (reference sequence). The V end was cut by 3 bases, the J end by 7 bases, with 9 bases between. CDR3 protein: CSARDESEAFF. The DNA of the CDR3 is TGCAGTGCTAGGGACGAGAGTGAAGCTTTCTTT.

In this sample, this clonotype turned up many times. This rearrangement joins TRBV20-1 to TRBJ2-1, with 12 bases lining up with TRBD2. Germline CDR1 is DFQATT and CDR2 is SNEGSKA (reference sequence). The CDR3 loop spans 16 amino acids. V gave up 2 bases and J gave up 1 base; unmatched junction bases: 3. The chain's CDR3 is CSARLAGGRSYNEQFF. The CDR3 DNA sequence: TGCAGTGCTAGACTAGCGGGGGGGAGGTCCTACAATGAGCAGTTCTTC.

This clonotype has ten or more counts. In nucleotides, the CDR3 is TGTGCCACCAGCAGAGATACCCAGCGGGAGGGCCAAGAGACCCAGTACTTC. Protein: CATSRDTQREGQETQYF. The chain carries TRBV15 and TRBJ2-5, with TRBD2 matching 10 bases. The CDR3 length is 17 residues. Germline CDR1 reads LNHNV; CDR2 reads YYDKDF (reference sequence). J gave up 1 base and V 0 bases, and 5 bases lay outside the gene matches.

The chain couples TRBV20-1 to TRBJ1-2; weak D call: TRBD1 (6 bases). Deletions cut 4 bases from V and 1 base from J, with 10 bases between. The CDR3 covers 13 residues. Germline values: CDR1 DFQATT, CDR2 SNEGSKA (reference sequence). CDR3 protein: CSAKQGNNYGYTF. The CDR3 coding sequence is TGCAGTGCTAAGCAGGGGAATAACTATGGCTACACCTTC.

This clonotype came up many times. This chain uses TRBV2 with TRBJ2-7, with 13 bases fitting TRBD2. The germline gives CDR1 SNHLY, CDR2 FYNNEI. J gave up 5 bases and V 6 bases, and 4 bases lay outside the gene matches. The CDR3 totals 14 residues. As DNA, the CDR3 is TGTGCCAGCAGCACTAGCGGGAGGGGACACGAGCAGTACTTC. It encodes CASSTSGRGHEQYF. The variable domain in full, with the rest retrieved from reference TRBV2 and TRBJ2-7, is EPEVTQTPSHQVTQMGQEVILRCVPISNHLYFYWYRQILGQKVEFLVSFYNNEISEKSEIFDDQFSVERPDGSNFTLKIRSTKLEDSAMYFCASSTSGRGHEQYFGPGTRLTVT.

This chain links TRBV28 with TRBJ2-1, with 10 nucleotides matching TRBD2. The V gene's germline CDR1 is MDHEN and CDR2 SYDVKM. V lost 1 base and J lost 4; bases outside the gene matches: 4. The CDR3 sequence is 16 residues long. The CDR3: CASSLSTSGIYNEQFF. The CDR3 nucleotides are TGTGCCAGCAGTTTATCAACTAGCGGGATATACAATGAGCAGTTCTTC. The full variable domain, rest sourced from reference TRBV28 and TRBJ2-1, is DVKVTQSSRYLVKRTGEKVFLECVQDMDHENMFWYRQDPGLGLRLIYFSYDVKMKEKGDIPEGYSVSREKKERFSLILESASTNQTSMYLCASSLSTSGIYNEQFFGPGTRLTVL.

This clonotype was detected only a few times. The chain links TRBV3-1 to TRBJ1-2; TRBD1 matches 8 bases. Per germline, CDR1 LGHDT and CDR2 YNNKEL (reference sequence). This CDR3 region has 16 residues. The V and J ends lost 0 bases and 8 bases, in that order; junction bases with no gene match: 11. The CDR3 DNA reads TGTGCCAGCAGCCAAGACCCTCTGACAGGGGCGAACGGCTACACCTTC. Amino acids: CASSQDPLTGANGYTF.

Comments on this clonotype: This may be a read error: a much more frequent sequence differs by one nucleotide. The rearrangement links TRBV5-4 to TRBJ2-5; D remains ambiguous. The tail of the sequence fits TRBJ2-1 better, so the J call may be wrong. This CDR3 contains 15 residues. Germline V lookup: CDR1 SGHNT, CDR2 YYREEE (reference sequence). CDR3 protein: CASSLETGYQETQFF. Written as DNA, the CDR3 is TGTGCCAGCAGCTTGGAAACTGGGTACCAAGAGACCCAGTTCTTC.

The chain couples TRBV28 to TRBJ2-1; a possible D gene is TRBD2 (6 bases). This CDR3 is built from 15 residues. The ends were cut back, 2 bases at V and 4 bases at J, with 12 bases in the middle. The germline V gene encodes CDR1 MDHEN and CDR2 SYDVKM. Here the CDR3 reads CASSLAGPGYNEQFF. DNA for the CDR3: TGTGCCAGCAGTTTAGCGGGGCCGGGGTACAATGAGCAGTTCTTC.